Following are 30 T cell receptor beta chains from one sample sequenced in a study of monozygotic twins with inflammatory bowel disease. Each CDR3 protein gets one entry in TCRdb, which reprocessed the 5' RACE reads and gives no DNA. The sample has 350,000 to 550,000 distinct CDR3 sequences. Source material: blood. These receptors were collected from a human donor with ulcerative colitis or Crohn's disease, or a healthy co-twin of an affected twin (not recorded which).

The chain links TRBV28 to TRBJ2-1; absent DNA, TCRdb's TRBD2 call cannot be checked. The length of the CDR3 is 15 residues. Germline V gene lookup returns CDR1 MDHEN and CDR2 SYDVKM. CDR3 amino acids: CASSPLAGVYNEQFF.

The V and J genes are TRBV20-1 and TRBJ2-2; the D gene TCRdb calls, TRBD2, cannot be checked with no DNA. Germline V gives CDR1 DFQATT, CDR2 SNEGSKA (reference sequence). The CDR3 totals 18 residues. The CDR3 here is CSARAALAGGPRAGELFF.

V and J are TRBV3-1 and TRBJ2-3. CDR3 length equals 12 residues. Germline lookup yields CDR1 LGHDT and CDR2 YNNKEL (reference sequence). The CDR3 spells CASSQVRTTQYF.

This rearrangement joins TRBV5-6 to TRBJ2-7; no DNA is available, so the TRBD1 call from TCRdb remains unchecked. CDR3 size: 15 residues. Germline lookup yields CDR1 SGHDT and CDR2 YYEEEE. CDR3 residues: CASSLGEGEPYEQYF.

The chain links TRBV7-3 to TRBJ1-3. Germline CDR1 is SGHTA and CDR2 is FQGTGA. CDR3 size: 13 residues. The CDR3 spells CASSQGAGNTIYF.

The CDR3 reads CASSHTTSYEQYF. The chain uses TRBV5-4 and TRBJ2-7. From germline, CDR1 is SGHNT and CDR2 YYREEE (reference sequence). The CDR3 has 13 amino acids.

The chain has TRBV14 and TRBJ2-3. The CDR3 extends over 13 amino acids. From germline, CDR1 is SGHDN and CDR2 FVKESK. This chain's CDR3 is CASSQMGPDTQYF.

This chain joins TRBV7-8 and TRBJ1-1. This CDR3 contains 16 residues. Germline V gives CDR1 SGHVS, CDR2 FQNEAQ. The CDR3: CASSLGVQTMNTEAFF.

The V call is TRBV19, the J call TRBJ2-1; checking the TCRdb D call of TRBD2 is not possible without DNA. Germline V gives CDR1 LNHDA, CDR2 SQIVND (reference sequence). The CDR3 is made up of 17 amino acids. CDR3 in amino acids: CASSIGRGGTSYNEQFF.

The V and J genes are TRBV19 and TRBJ2-2; the TCRdb call, TRBD1, lacks DNA for checking. The germline gives CDR1 LNHDA, CDR2 SQIVND (reference sequence). This CDR3 is built from 14 residues. The CDR3 is CASGGDSNTGELFF.

Here the CDR3 reads CSASGGGRGDYNEQFF. The V gene is TRBV20-1, the J gene TRBJ2-1; checking the TCRdb D call of TRBD1 is not possible without DNA. CDR1 DFQATT and CDR2 SNEGSKA come from the germline V gene (reference sequence). The CDR3 is 16 residues long.

This chain connects TRBV5-1 to TRBJ2-2; TCRdb reports TRBD1, a call that lacks DNA to check it against. The germline V gene encodes CDR1 SGHRS and CDR2 YFSETQ. This CDR3 contains 14 residues. This CDR3 reads CASSGGTGNGELFF.

V usage is TRBV7-8 and J usage is TRBJ1-4. Germline V gives CDR1 SGHVS, CDR2 FQNEAQ. The CDR3 is 15 residues long. The CDR3 loop reads CASSPRGGLNEKLFF.

CDR3 amino acids: CASSLGNSYTDTQYF. The rearrangement uses TRBV12-3 or TRBV12-4 and TRBJ2-3. The CDR3 length is 15 residues.

The chain carries TRBV6-5 and TRBJ2-2; as DNA is missing, the TRBD1 call by TCRdb cannot be tested. Germline CDR1 MNHEY, CDR2 SVGAGI. There are 13 residues in the CDR3. CDR3 sequence reads: CASTRIIPGELFF.

The rearrangement links TRBV7-2 to TRBJ1-6; without DNA, the TCRdb call of TRBD1 cannot be checked. The germline V gene encodes CDR1 SGHTA and CDR2 FQGNSA. The CDR3 contains 13 residues. The CDR3 spells CASFKSRGSPLHF.

This sequence joins TRBV15 and TRBJ1-1; TCRdb's D call of TRBD1 is untestable without DNA. This CDR3 has 14 amino acids. Germline values: CDR1 LNHNV, CDR2 YYDKDF (reference sequence). Here the CDR3 reads CATRAGGLNTEAFF.

The gene calls are TRBV7-3 and TRBJ2-1; the D call of TRBD1 rests on TCRdb alone, since no DNA is present to check it. This CDR3 is built from 15 residues. Germline V CDR1 and CDR2: SGHTA, FQGTGA. The CDR3 reads CASSLVGERDNEQFF.

The rearrangement links TRBV2 to TRBJ2-7; TCRdb designates TRBD1, a call that cannot be tested without DNA. This CDR3 comprises 12 residues. The germline gives CDR1 SNHLY, CDR2 FYNNEI. This CDR3 reads CASGQQGYEQYF.

The CDR3 protein is CASRWESYEQYF. The chain is built from TRBV2 and TRBJ2-7; TCRdb proposes TRBD2, but this gene call is untestable without DNA. Germline V CDR1 and CDR2: SNHLY, FYNNEI. The CDR3 runs to 12 residues. The variable domain in full, completed from reference TRBV2 and TRBJ2-7, reads EPEVTQTPSHQVTQMGQEVILRCVPISNHLYFYWYRQILGQKVEFLVSFYNNEISEKSEIFDDQFSVERPDGSNFTLKIRSTKLEDSAMYFCASRWESYEQYFGPGTRLTVT.

This rearrangement joins TRBV28 to TRBJ2-4; the TRBD2 assignment by TCRdb is unverifiable without DNA. This CDR3 has 23 residues. The germline V gene has CDR1 MDHEN and CDR2 SYDVKM. CDR3 in amino acids: CASRRTVQPGLAVQLGAKNIQYF.

The CDR3 region is CASSLQGQGGTRNTEAFF. This chain uses TRBV27 with TRBJ1-1; the D call of TRBD1 rests on TCRdb alone, since no DNA is present to check it. The CDR3 is made up of 18 amino acids. The germline V gene has CDR1 MNHEY and CDR2 SMNVEV (reference sequence).

The V call is TRBV19, the J call TRBJ2-2; TCRdb's D gene call, TRBD2, goes unchecked for lack of DNA. Germline CDR1 reads LNHDA; CDR2 reads SQIVND (reference sequence). CDR3 length: 16 residues. The CDR3 loop is CASGGLAGANTGELFF.

The chain has TRBV15 and TRBJ1-1. The CDR3 is made up of 14 amino acids. The germline CDR1 and CDR2 sequences are LNHNV and YYDKDF (reference sequence). The CDR3 sequence is CATSRDQGNTEAFF. Full variable domain (outside the CDR3, taken from reference TRBV15 and TRBJ1-1): DAMVIQNPRYQVTQFGKPVTLSCSQTLNHNVMYWYQQKSSQAPKLLFHYYDKDFNNEADTPDNFQSRRPNTSFCFLDIRSPGLGDTAMYLCATSRDQGNTEAFFGQGTRLTVV.

The genes are TRBV7-2 and TRBJ2-1. The germline V gene has CDR1 SGHTA and CDR2 FQGNSA. The CDR3 runs to 14 residues. CDR3 sequence reads: CASSSQESYNEQFF. Drawing the rest from reference TRBV7-2 and TRBJ2-1, the complete variable domain is GAGVSQSPSNKVTEKGKDVELRCDPISGHTALYWYRQSLGQGLEFLIYFQGNSAPDKSGLPSDRFSAERTGGSVSTLTIQRTQQEDSAVYLCASSSQESYNEQFFGPGTRLTVL.

The chain is built from TRBV9 and TRBJ2-1; the TRBD1 assignment by TCRdb is unverifiable without DNA. The CDR3 sequence is 16 residues long. Germline V gene sequence: CDR1 SGDLS, CDR2 YYNGEE. The CDR3 protein is CASSARQENSYNEQFF.

The rearrangement joins TRBV14 to TRBJ2-3; TCRdb's D call, TRBD2, is unchecked because there is no DNA. The CDR3 length is 18 residues. The germline CDR1 and CDR2 sequences are SGHDN and FVKESK. CDR3 protein: CASSQDGYGTTSTDTQYF.

The genes are TRBV20-1 and TRBJ2-2; with no DNA, the TCRdb D assignment of TRBD1 cannot be verified. Germline CDR1 DFQATT, CDR2 SNEGSKA (reference sequence). This CDR3 spans 14 amino acids. CDR3: CSAGGTGNTGELFF.

The chain carries TRBV6-5 and TRBJ2-7; the TCRdb D gene call, TRBD1, has no DNA to confirm it. The germline V gene has CDR1 MNHEY and CDR2 SVGAGI. The CDR3 extends over 17 amino acids. CDR3 residues: CASSYNPGQGYSYEQYF.

The chain uses TRBV18 and TRBJ2-1; checking the TCRdb D call of TRBD1 is not possible without DNA. Germline assignment: CDR1 KGHSH and CDR2 LQKENI. CDR3 size: 15 residues. This chain's CDR3 is CASSPPDRLGFEQFF.